A selection of T cell receptor beta chains follows, all from one sample in a study of shared clonotypes between healthy human individuals. Repertoires were generated with immunoSEQ multiplex PCR, while TCRdb's copy carries only in-frame clones and drops some. The sample includes 600,000 or so clones, about 98% of them seen just once. Sequencing used naive CD8+ T cells sorted from blood. These receptors originate from a man aged 30 to 39 in good health. CDR3s include the opening cysteine and the closing phenylalanine or tryptophan. Each record gives: J gene, CDR3 length, V gene, clone size, D gene, CDR3 DNA, CDR3 protein. D genes are given only for firm matches. Size is omitted from some rows. Given values are once, few, many or a class for expanded clones.

j_call: TRBJ1-1
cdr3_length: 13
v_call: TRBV2
clone_size: .
d_call: .
cdr3_nt: TGTGCCAGCAGTGATTACGGAGGCACTGAAGCTTTCTTT
cdr3_aa: CASSDYGGTEAFF

j_call: TRBJ2-5
cdr3_length: 12
v_call: TRBV6-5
clone_size: once
d_call: TRBD2
cdr3_nt: TGTGCCAGCAGCTCCCGACTAGCGGGAAGCTACTTC
cdr3_aa: CASSSRLAGSYF

j_call: TRBJ2-3
cdr3_length: 13
v_call: TRBV6-1
clone_size: .
d_call: .
cdr3_nt: TGTGCCAGCAGCCGCGGAGGCACAGATACGCAGTATTTT
cdr3_aa: CASSRGGTDTQYF

j_call: TRBJ2-2
cdr3_length: 16
v_call: TRBV7-9
clone_size: .
d_call: .
cdr3_nt: TGTGCCAGCAGCTTAGTGGGGCACTCGAACACCGGGGAGCTGTTTTTT
cdr3_aa: CASSLVGHSNTGELFF

j_call: TRBJ2-7
cdr3_length: 14
v_call: TRBV9
clone_size: .
d_call: .
cdr3_nt: TGTGCCAGCAGCCAAGGGGGAGTAACCTACGAGCAGTACTTC
cdr3_aa: CASSQGGVTYEQYF

j_call: TRBJ2-5
cdr3_length: 14
v_call: TRBV7-2
clone_size: .
d_call: TRBD1
cdr3_nt: TGTGCCAGCAGCTTATGGACAGGTCCGGAGACCCAGTACTTC
cdr3_aa: CASSLWTGPETQYF

j_call: TRBJ2-7
cdr3_length: 15
v_call: TRBV7-8
clone_size: .
d_call: .
cdr3_nt: TGTGCCAGCAGCTTAGCCTACAGGGTCTCCTACGAGCAGTACTTC
cdr3_aa: CASSLAYRVSYEQYF

j_call: TRBJ2-7
cdr3_length: 11
v_call: TRBV6-6
clone_size: .
d_call: .
cdr3_nt: TGTGCCAGCAGTAAAATGTACGAGCAGTACTTC
cdr3_aa: CASSKMYEQYF

j_call: TRBJ2-7
cdr3_length: 14
v_call: TRBV7-8
clone_size: .
d_call: TRBD1
cdr3_nt: TGTGCCAGCAGCTTTGGGACAGGGTCTAGTGAGCAGTACTTC
cdr3_aa: CASSFGTGSSEQYF

j_call: TRBJ2-1
cdr3_length: 15
v_call: TRBV11-2
clone_size: .
d_call: .
cdr3_nt: TGTGCCAGCAGACCATACAGTGCCGCCTACAATGAGCAGTTCTTC
cdr3_aa: CASRPYSAAYNEQFF